The 21 T cell receptor beta chains reported below all come from one sample, sequenced in a study of T cell responses to AZD1222 COVID-19 vaccine (dated by TCRdb to the early 2020s). The library was prepared using the immunoSEQ multiplex PCR assay. The source is immuneACCESS, and TCRdb retained only in-frame sequences with V and J called. Part of the clones is not carried over; for the studies checked, unresolved V genes explain less than half of this, and the remainder is unexplained. This sample gives under 150,000 clones in total; 85% to 95% of them show up just once. The leading ten clones occupy about 3% of the sample. The time point label here, explained by the study, means: baseline before first vaccination. Material: peripheral blood, obtained on day 0 of AZD1222 vaccination. Source of these receptors: an adult in good health.

The V and J genes are TRBV28 and TRBJ1-1; no reliable D call. This CDR3 has 13 amino acids. Trimming took off 6 bases at V and 7 bases at J, with 15 bases between the two ends. Germline values: CDR1 MDHEN, CDR2 SYDVKM. CDR3 sequence: CASSPPWRLEAFF. The CDR3 bases are TGTGCCAGCAGCCCACCGTGGCGACTTGAAGCTTTCTTT.

The chain links TRBV3-1 (or the pseudogene TRBV3-2) to TRBJ2-1; TRBD2 aligns across 10 bases. The CDR3 loop spans 14 amino acids. V trimming: 4 bases; J trimming: 6 bases; junction bases outside the gene matches: 3. Germline V gene data show CDR1 as LGHDT and CDR2 as YNNKEL (reference sequence). CDR3 in amino acids: CASSPSGSINEQFF. CDR3 nucleotides: TGTGCCAGCAGCCCTAGCGGGAGTATCAATGAGCAGTTCTTC.

The chain has TRBV27 and TRBJ1-3; D remains unclear. Germline lookup yields CDR1 MNHEY and CDR2 SMNVEV (reference sequence). V was pared by 4 bases and J by 2 bases, with 9 bases between. The CDR3 contains 14 residues. The CDR3 DNA reads TGTGCCAGCAGTTCCCGGGCAACTGGAAACACCATATATTTT. This gives the protein CASSSRATGNTIYF.

The chain uses TRBV27 and TRBJ1-6; D is uncertain. Germline lookup yields CDR1 MNHEY and CDR2 SMNVEV (reference sequence). The V and J ends lost 6 bases and 9 bases respectively, with 24 bases between them. The length of the CDR3 is 17 residues. The CDR3 loop is CASSYAPRDGSRSPLHF. DNA for the CDR3: TGTGCCAGCAGCTACGCCCCCCGAGACGGAAGTCGTTCACCCCTCCACTTT.

The genes are TRBV23-1 and TRBJ2-1; 10 nucleotides align to TRBD2. TRBV23-1 is marked as an open reading frame, function uncertain. The CDR3 is 16 amino acids. The trim removed 0 bases at V and 4 bases at J, leaving 3 bases unmatched. The CDR3 sequence: CASSQSPSGSYNEQFF. In nucleotides, the CDR3 is TGCGCCAGCAGTCAATCCCCTAGCGGGAGTTACAATGAGCAGTTCTTC.

This clone occurred once. The chain carries TRBV6-5 and TRBJ2-2; 8 positions agree with TRBD2. Germline loops: CDR1 MNHEY, CDR2 SVGAGI. This CDR3 comprises 15 residues. After removal of 9 bases from V and 3 bases from J, the junction contained 9 bases not matched to a gene. The CDR3 region is CASPGSAGDTGELFF. The DNA of the CDR3 is TGTGCCAGTCCAGGGTCAGCGGGAGACACCGGGGAGCTGTTTTTT.

This rearrangement joins TRBV6-6 to TRBJ2-7; no firm D call. The CDR3 is 15 residues long. CDR1 and CDR2 (germline): MNHNY, SVGAGI (reference sequence). The V end lost 0 bases, the J end lost 5 bases, and 14 bases lay between the germline ends. The CDR3 spells CASSYSRRSRDEQYF. CDR3 sequence (DNA): TGTGCCAGCAGTTACTCGAGAAGGAGCCGAGACGAGCAGTACTTC.

The CDR3 loop reads CASRGQNNQPQHF. In nucleotides, the CDR3 is TGTGCCAGCAGAGGGCAGAACAATCAGCCCCAGCATTTT. The gene calls are TRBV6-5 and TRBJ1-5; D is ambiguous. This CDR3 region has 13 residues. Germline values: CDR1 MNHEY, CDR2 SVGAGI. The V end lost 6 bases, the J end lost 3 bases, and 9 bases lay between the germline ends.

The rearrangement links TRBV27 to TRBJ1-5; 8 bases line up with TRBD1. CDR1 is MNHEY, CDR2 SMNVEV, per germline (reference sequence). Germline trimming cut 6 bases from V and 6 bases from J; bases unmatched to any gene: 7. The CDR3 extends over 14 amino acids. This chain's CDR3 is CASSPDRAFQPQHF. The CDR3 DNA follows: TGTGCCAGCAGCCCGGACAGGGCCTTTCAGCCCCAGCATTTT.

This chain joins TRBV9 and TRBJ2-2, with 8 nucleotides matching TRBD1. CDR3 size: 14 residues. Germline-derived CDR1 and CDR2 are SGDLS and YYNGEE. J lost 4 bases, V lost 6 bases, and 5 bases had no gene match. The CDR3 DNA reads TGTGCCAGCAAAAGGACAGGGCGCACCGGGGAGCTGTTTTTT. Translated: CASKRTGRTGELFF.

This chain links TRBV29-1 with TRBJ2-1, with 7 bases lining up with TRBD1. CDR1 and CDR2 (germline): SQVTM, ANQGSEA. V shed 4 bases and J 6 bases; nucleotides not matched to a gene: 6. CDR3 length: 13 amino acids. CDR3 loop: CSVGDSGSNEQFF. The CDR3 region has the DNA TGCAGCGTTGGGGACAGTGGGAGCAATGAGCAGTTCTTC.

This chain links TRBV28 with TRBJ2-7; TRBD1 is a possible D gene (5 bases). Germline CDR1 and CDR2: MDHEN and SYDVKM. The CDR3 has 10 amino acids. V dropped 8 bases and J dropped 6 bases, with 8 bases sitting between them. This CDR3 is CASGASEQYF. CDR3 bases: TGTGCCAGCGGGGCTTCCGAGCAGTACTTC.

This clone was counted between two and nine times. The V and J genes are TRBV3-1 (or the pseudogene TRBV3-2) and TRBJ2-7; D might be TRBD2 (5 bases). V gave up 1 base and J gave up 7 bases, with 5 bases separating them. Germline lookup yields CDR1 LGHDT and CDR2 YNNKEL (reference sequence). CDR3 size: 11 residues. This chain's CDR3 is CASSQGLEQYF. The CDR3 DNA is TGTGCCAGCAGCCAAGGACTAGAGCAGTACTTC.

The gene calls are TRBV7-2 and TRBJ1-5; perhaps TRBD1 as D (6 bases). Germline values: CDR1 SGHTA, CDR2 FQGNSA. V was shortened by 4 bases and J by 9 bases, with 13 bases between the two germline ends. This CDR3 comprises 13 residues. In nucleotides, the CDR3 is TGTGCCAGCAGCTCCTTAGGACAGACGCCCCAGCATTTT. This translates into CASSSLGQTPQHF.

The chain couples TRBV19 to TRBJ1-2; D may be TRBD1 (6 bases). V was pared by 4 bases and J by 2 bases, with 14 bases between. From germline, CDR1 is LNHDA and CDR2 SQIVND (reference sequence). The CDR3 consists of 15 residues. CDR3 region: CASSNTGQLNYGYTF. CDR3 nucleotide sequence: TGTGCCAGTAGTAACACAGGACAGCTCAACTATGGCTACACCTTC.

The chain employs TRBV10-3 and TRBJ2-2; D uncertain. With 3 bases removed from V and 4 bases from J, the gap between germline ends came to 6 bases. Germline loops: CDR1 ENHRY, CDR2 SYGVKD. There are 13 residues in the CDR3. CDR3 amino acids: CAISDFVTGELFF. CDR3 DNA: TGTGCCATCAGTGACTTTGTCACCGGGGAGCTGTTTTTT.

The chain employs TRBV25-1 and TRBJ1-3, with D unclear. The CDR3 has 14 amino acids. The germline V and J ends were trimmed by 3 bases and 3 bases, with 9 bases remaining between them. CDR1 MGHDK and CDR2 SYGVNS come from the germline V gene. The CDR3 DNA follows: TGTGCCAGCAGTGAGGTTGGGCGTGGAAACACCATATATTTT. This sequence encodes CASSEVGRGNTIYF.

Note on this clone: At one end the junction does not follow the germline gene, possibly because of a read error. The chain links TRBV27 to TRBJ2-2; perhaps D is TRBD1 or TRBD2 (5 bases each). The CDR3 loop spans 13 amino acids. Per germline, CDR1 MNHEY and CDR2 SMNVEV (reference sequence). In nucleotides, the CDR3 is TGTGCCAGCAGGTGGGGGAACGCCGGGGAGCTGTTTTTT. Protein product: CASRWGNAGELFF.

J is TRBJ1-2 and V is TRBV28; no clear D gene. V lost 4 bases to trimming and J lost 8 bases, with 14 bases between them. The CDR3 has 13 residues. The V gene's germline CDR1 is MDHEN and CDR2 SYDVKM. The CDR3, as DNA: TGTGCCAGCAGTTCCCTAGTGGACGGAGGCTACACCTTC. Its protein product is CASSSLVDGGYTF.

J is TRBJ1-5 and V is TRBV7-4; D possibly corresponds to TRBD1 (5 bases). CDR1 SGHVT and CDR2 SQSDAQ come from the germline V gene. The germline V and J ends were trimmed by 2 bases and 9 bases, with 14 bases remaining between them. The CDR3 consists of 14 residues. The CDR3 loop reads CASSLWGPQGPQHF. In DNA form, the CDR3 reads TGTGCCAGCAGCTTATGGGGTCCCCAGGGGCCCCAGCATTTT.

The rearrangement joins TRBV19 to TRBJ1-1; D uncertain. The V and J ends lost 7 bases and 6 bases respectively, with 15 bases between them. CDR1 is LNHDA, CDR2 SQIVND, per germline (reference sequence). This CDR3 contains 13 residues. The CDR3 protein is CASTHSGYPEAFF. The CDR3 DNA sequence: TGTGCCAGTACCCACAGCGGGTACCCTGAAGCTTTCTTT.